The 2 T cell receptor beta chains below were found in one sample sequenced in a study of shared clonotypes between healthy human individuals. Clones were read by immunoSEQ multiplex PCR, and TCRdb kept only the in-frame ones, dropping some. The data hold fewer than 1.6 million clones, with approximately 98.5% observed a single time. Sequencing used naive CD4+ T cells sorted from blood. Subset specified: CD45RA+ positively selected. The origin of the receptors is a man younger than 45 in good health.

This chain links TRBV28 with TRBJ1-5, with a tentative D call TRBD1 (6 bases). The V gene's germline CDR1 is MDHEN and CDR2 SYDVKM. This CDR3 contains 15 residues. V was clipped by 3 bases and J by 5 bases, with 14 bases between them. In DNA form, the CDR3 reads TGTGCCAGCAGTTTGGGGGAAGGGGGACATCAGCCCCAGCATTTT. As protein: CASSLGEGGHQPQHF.

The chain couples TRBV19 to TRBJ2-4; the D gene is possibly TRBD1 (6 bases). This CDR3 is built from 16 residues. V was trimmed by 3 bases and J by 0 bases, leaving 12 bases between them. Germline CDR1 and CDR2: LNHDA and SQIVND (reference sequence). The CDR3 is CASSIGQILAKNIQYF. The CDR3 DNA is TGTGCCAGTAGTATCGGACAGATTCTAGCCAAAAACATTCAGTACTTC.